The entry below describes one TCR beta chain. This clonotype showed up many times. The clone's antigen remains unknown. Qualities for individual bases were not recorded, and no much larger clone is one base off. Cut back by 7 bases and 0 bases, the V and J ends lie 13 bases apart. From a lookup of the germline V gene, CDR1 and CDR2 are MDHEN and SYDVKM. Taken from cysteine to phenylalanine, the CDR3 has 14 residues. Just CDR3 DNA is preserved here, 42 bases in frame from base 1. TCR beta CDR3 regions were amplified from RNA transcripts. The TCR CDR3 was subjected to a first round of RT-PCR using the HTBI primer set and the Qiagen OneStep RT-PCR kit. Libraries were constructed in a second round of multiplex PCR, after which size selection and purification were performed. Paired-end sequencing of the libraries was performed with 100 bp reads on an Illumina HiSeq2000. The paper's data handling went like this. Raw data were processed with SOAPnuke, discarding reads with adapters, uncalled bases, mean Phred below 15, or no exact constant-primer or identifier match. COPE v1.2.5 was used to merge high-quality paired reads, and clonotypes were defined as unique nucleotide sequences. Clonotypes were aligned to IMGT TRBV, TRBD and TRBJ reference segments using MiTCR v1.1. The analysis included only V-J combinations with a frequency above 0.0001, which together covered 99.2% of the repertoires. A TCS score was defined as the ratio between F50 (clonal expansion) and ExV (chaos), using BLOSUM62-based TCRdist between CDR3 peptides within each V-J. Welch's t-statistics and random forest reduced several hundred V-J features to 13, which were used in a naive Bayes classifier (R e1071). TCRdb ran its own pipeline on the public reads, namely fastp trimming at Q25 and MiXCR clone calling, and kept in-frame beta chains. Rows are unified per CDR3 protein, each entry keeping the most common DNA and genes. TCRdb, rather than the study authors, made the V and J calls. In this sample the table shows hundreds of thousands of distinct CDR3 sequences, roughly 13% of which occur a single time. The top ten hold 9.2% of the sample.

A patient counted as having stable Graves' hyperthyroidism if no progression to ophthalmopathy occurred over 18 months of follow-up. Hyperthyroidism patients were aged 18 to 65 years and newly diagnosed, with disease duration of less than 2 months. Exclusion was applied to patients with uncontrolled infections, other autoimmune diseases, pregnancy or lactation. Diagnoses were based on clinical symptoms, serum thyroxine and TRAb, thyroid ultrasound and orbital computed tomography. PBMCs were isolated from about 10 ml of fresh peripheral blood by Ficoll-Paque density gradient centrifugation. Total RNA was extracted using Trizol reagent, and RNA quality was assessed on an Agilent 2100 Bioanalyzer. This sample was included in a study of T cells in Graves' hyperthyroidism and ophthalmopathy (dated by TCRdb to between 2019 and 2020). With respect to the entire study: Peripheral blood was sampled at the time of initial diagnosis, prior to any treatment. Thyroid tissue and blood T-cell repertoires from more than five Graves' hyperthyroidism patients were also compared in the study. The paper describes TCR Vbeta CDR3 sequencing of about 140 peripheral blood samples, made up of about 41 ophthalmopathy patients, around 78 hyperthyroidism patients and approximately 17 progressor patients. To identify distinguishing TCR V-J signatures, a discovery cohort of around 98 patients was used, comprising 43 with Graves' ophthalmopathy and about 59 with stable Graves' hyperthyroidism. Prospective prediction of ophthalmopathy was tested in an independent validation cohort of 18 to 20 hyperthyroidism patients and some 17 patients who later progressed to ophthalmopathy. The 100 or so discovery patients were randomly divided into training and test sets at a 7:3 ratio. After sampling, hyperthyroidism patients received methimazole starting at 30 mg daily, and ophthalmopathy patients received high-dose intravenous methylprednisolone. Study-wide findings and limitations: Most expanded thyroid clonotypes (frequency above 0.001) were also detected in blood, suggesting blood repertoires may reflect thyroid immune responses. A 13 V-J signature model separated ophthalmopathy from stable hyperthyroidism, with approximately 87% sensitivity and 81% to 83% specificity in cross-validation and 80%/75% in testing. No statistical method was used to set the sample size in advance, and investigators knew the group allocation. In validation, the model predicted progression to ophthalmopathy a median of approximately 6.3 months before onset, with around 70% sensitivity and about 72% specificity.

The sequence was obtained from a woman aged 18-29 years with Graves' hyperthyroidism. This chain is built from TRBV28 and TRBJ2-7, with the D gene call left open. Sample: blood. CDR3 loop: CASTPTVLSYEQYF. Here is the DNA: TGTGCCAGCACGCCTACAGTTCTCTCCTACGAGCAGTACTTC.